This TCR beta chain derives from a study of T-cell reconstitution after alpha-beta-depleted transplantation in children. This clonotype was observed a handful of times. The junction had 10 bases not matched to a gene; V was cut back by 7 bases and J by 7 bases. The CDR3 has 14 residues. Preparation of the TCRbeta library involved a method that used unique molecular identifiers. TCRdb used MiXCR to reprocess the PCR reads, holding one entry per CDR3 protein. The table includes 250,000 to 300,000 distinct CDR3 sequences, more than 8% detected once. V is TRBV12-3 or TRBV12-4 and J is TRBJ1-2; 9 bases map to TRBD1. The clonotype originates from a human donor who donated a stem cell graft to a child with SCID. This sample comprised PBMCs from the stem cell graft donor, obtained from the stem cell graft. CDR3 sequence reads: CASTSSGTGFGYTF. DNA for the CDR3: TGTGCCAGCACCTCTTCCGGGACAGGGTTTGGCTACACCTTC.